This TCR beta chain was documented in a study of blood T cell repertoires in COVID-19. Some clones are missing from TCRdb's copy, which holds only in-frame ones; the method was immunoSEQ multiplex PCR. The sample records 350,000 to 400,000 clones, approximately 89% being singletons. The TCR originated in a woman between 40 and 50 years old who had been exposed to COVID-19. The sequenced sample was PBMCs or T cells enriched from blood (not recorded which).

Here the CDR3 DNA reads TGTGCCAGTACCCGGACAGGGGGAGCAGCGGGCTACAATGAGCAGTTCTTC. The encoded protein is CASTRTGGAAGYNEQFF. The rearrangement joins TRBV19 to TRBJ2-1; 10 nucleotides agree with TRBD1. The germline V gene has CDR1 LNHDA and CDR2 SQIVND (reference sequence). The CDR3 runs 17 residues. V shed 7 bases and J 3 bases; nucleotides not matched to a gene: 12.